This TCR beta chain was sequenced during a study of T-cell memory formation after mild COVID-19. The table lists this clonotype with a few counts. The antigen remains unidentified. TCR alpha and TCR beta cDNA libraries with sample barcodes and UMIs came from 5'RACE using constant-segment primers. TCRdb redid the calling of the 5' RACE reads with MiXCR, one entry per CDR3 protein. This sample yields approximately 450,000 distinct CDR3 sequences, of which 15% to 20% are seen a single time; around an eighth belongs to the top ten. The study's findings and limits: Later expanders leaned toward CD4+, whereas clones contracting from day 15 to 85 were balanced CD4/CD8.

The germline CDR1 and CDR2 sequences are MNHNY and SVGAGI (reference sequence). V gave up 2 bases and J gave up 4 bases, with 21 bases separating them. The CDR3 runs 17 residues. The chain couples TRBV6-6 to TRBJ2-7; D unresolved. The clonotype was recovered from an adult woman who had mild COVID-19 (a few samples of this study predate the infection). Cell type and time point are not known. Sequencing was performed on PBMCs or a T cell subset sorted from them (not recorded which). CDR3 sequence reads: CASSYPKNVKRLYEQYF. The CDR3 nucleotides read TGTGCCAGCAGTTACCCTAAGAACGTTAAAAGGCTGTACGAGCAGTACTTC.